Each of the 9 T cell receptor beta chains below was sequenced from the same sample in a study of blood T cell repertoires in COVID-19. Clones were sequenced by immunoSEQ multiplex PCR, and TCRdb holds only the in-frame ones, with some missing. The repertoire holds 100,000 to 150,000 clones, with more than 80% as singletons. Material: peripheral blood. These receptors all come from a woman of 80 years or more with COVID-19, enrolled during active disease.

The V call is TRBV7-2, the J call TRBJ1-4; the D gene is possibly TRBD1 (6 bases). V lost 5 bases and J lost 5, with 18 bases in between. CDR1 SGHTA and CDR2 FQGNSA come from the germline V gene. This CDR3 is built from 16 residues. CDR3 amino acids: CASSLQPGERNEKLFF. The CDR3 nucleotides read TGTGCCAGCAGCCTCCAACCAGGGGAACGGAATGAAAAACTGTTTTTT.

The V and J genes are TRBV23-1 and TRBJ1-3; D is possibly TRBD1 (6 bases). TRBV23-1 is treated as an ORF (open reading frame) with a function not yet certain. The CDR3 has 15 amino acids. V was pared by 2 bases and J by 4 bases, with 12 bases between. CDR3 in amino acids: CASSQTRGPGNTIYF. As DNA, the CDR3 is TGCGCCAGCAGTCAAACCAGGGGTCCCGGAAACACCATATATTTT.

The chain joins TRBV5-6 to TRBJ1-6; possible D gene TRBD1, 5 bases. Deletions cut 0 bases from V and 2 bases from J, with 9 bases between. The CDR3 spans 16 residues. From germline, CDR1 is SGHDT and CDR2 YYEEEE. CDR3 in amino acids: CASSLGGATYNSPLHF. The CDR3 DNA sequence: TGTGCCAGCAGCTTGGGGGGCGCCACCTATAATTCACCCCTCCACTTT.

This chain links TRBV5-4 with TRBJ1-4; maybe TRBD1 (6 bases). V was cut by 3 bases and J by 12 bases, with 15 bases left in between. The CDR3 contains 13 residues. Per germline, CDR1 SGHNT and CDR2 YYREEE (reference sequence). This CDR3 is CASSWGKQGELFF. The CDR3 coding sequence is TGTGCCAGCAGCTGGGGGAAACAGGGAGAACTGTTTTTT.

The chain carries TRBV28 and TRBJ2-1; perhaps TRBD2 as D (7 bases). Germline CDR1 reads MDHEN; CDR2 reads SYDVKM. The CDR3 extends over 18 amino acids. V was clipped by 4 bases and J by 0 bases, with 19 bases between them. This chain's CDR3 is CASSSLGGAGSSYNEQFF. CDR3 DNA: TGTGCCAGCAGTTCCTTGGGGGGGGCAGGAAGCTCCTACAATGAGCAGTTCTTC.

The chain carries TRBV7-8 and TRBJ2-1; 13 bases agree with TRBD2. CDR1 and CDR2 (germline): SGHVS, FQNEAQ. The trim removed 3 bases at V and 9 bases at J, leaving 5 bases unmatched. The CDR3 totals 15 residues. CDR3 DNA sequence: TGTGCCAGCAGCTTCGGGACTAGCGGGACGAGTGAGCAGTTCTTC. It translates to CASSFGTSGTSEQFF. Combining the CDR3 with reference TRBV7-8 and TRBJ2-1 gives the whole variable domain GAGVSQSPRYKVAKRGQDVALRCDPISGHVSLFWYQQALGQGPEFLTYFQNEAQLDKSGLPSDRFFAERPEGSVSTLKIQRTQQEDSAVYLCASSFGTSGTSEQFFGPGTRLTVL.

The chain links TRBV6-2 or TRBV6-3 to TRBJ1-5; possibly TRBD1 for D (5 bases). This CDR3 is built from 14 residues. The germline V and J ends were trimmed by 4 bases and 3 bases, with 10 bases remaining between them. Germline CDR1 reads MNHEY; CDR2 reads SVGEGT. The CDR3 DNA reads as TGTGCCAGCAGTTTAAGACAGTTCAATCAGCCCCAGCATTTT. It specifies CASSLRQFNQPQHF.

The J gene is TRBJ2-1, the V gene TRBV3-1 (or the pseudogene TRBV3-2); 10 bases are shared with TRBD2. V lost 2 bases, J lost 7 bases, and 5 bases stayed unmatched. CDR1 and CDR2 from the germline V gene are LGHDT and YNNKEL (reference sequence). CDR3 size: 15 residues. CDR3 sequence: CASSQTPAGGNEQFF. For the CDR3, the DNA is TGTGCCAGCAGCCAAACTCCAGCGGGAGGGAATGAGCAGTTCTTC.

The chain couples TRBV7-2 to TRBJ2-3, with D unclear. The CDR3 is made up of 14 amino acids. The ends were cut back, 2 bases at V and 3 bases at J, with 9 bases in the middle. Germline CDR1 and CDR2: SGHTA and FQGNSA. The CDR3 is CASSLSLYTDTQYF. CDR3 bases: TGTGCCAGCAGCTTAAGCCTCTATACAGATACGCAGTATTTT.